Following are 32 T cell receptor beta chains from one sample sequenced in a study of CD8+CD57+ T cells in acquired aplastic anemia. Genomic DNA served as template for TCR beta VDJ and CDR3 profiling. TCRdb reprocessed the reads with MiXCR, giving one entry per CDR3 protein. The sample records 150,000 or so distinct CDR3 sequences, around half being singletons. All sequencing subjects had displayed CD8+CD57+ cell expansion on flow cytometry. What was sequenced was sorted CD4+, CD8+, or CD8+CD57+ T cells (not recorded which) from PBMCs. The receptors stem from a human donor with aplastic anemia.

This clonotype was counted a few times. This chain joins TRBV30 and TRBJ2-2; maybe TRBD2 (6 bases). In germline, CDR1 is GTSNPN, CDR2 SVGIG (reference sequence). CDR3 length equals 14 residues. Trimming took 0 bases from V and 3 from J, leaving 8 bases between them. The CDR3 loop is CAWSVGGHTGELFF. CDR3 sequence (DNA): TGTGCCTGGAGTGTGGGGGGACACACCGGGGAGCTGTTTTTT.

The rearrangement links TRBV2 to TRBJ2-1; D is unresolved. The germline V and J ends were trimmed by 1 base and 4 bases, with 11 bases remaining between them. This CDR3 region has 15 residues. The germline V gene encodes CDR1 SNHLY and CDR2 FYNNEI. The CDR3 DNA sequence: TGTGCCAGCAGTGAAGTGGGTGACCAGTACAATGAGCAGTTCTTC. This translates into CASSEVGDQYNEQFF.

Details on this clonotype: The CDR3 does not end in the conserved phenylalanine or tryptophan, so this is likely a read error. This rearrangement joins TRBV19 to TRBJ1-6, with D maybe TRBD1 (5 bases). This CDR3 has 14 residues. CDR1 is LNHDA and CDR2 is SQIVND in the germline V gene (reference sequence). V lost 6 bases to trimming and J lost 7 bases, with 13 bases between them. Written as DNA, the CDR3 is TGTGCCAGTAGCCCGGGGCGAGTCAATTCACCCCTCCACTAT. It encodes CASSPGRVNSPLHY.

The CDR3: CASSLGRGPPLNSQYF. In DNA form, the CDR3 reads TGTGCCAGCAGCTTAGGCCGGGGGCCCCCTCTAAACTCGCAGTATTTT. The V and J genes are TRBV11-2 and TRBJ2-3, with D perhaps assigned TRBD1 or TRBD2 (6 bases each). Germline lookup yields CDR1 SGHAT and CDR2 FQNNGV. This CDR3 comprises 16 residues. Trimming cost V 1 base and J 10 bases, with 21 bases left between them. Based on the CDR3 plus reference TRBV11-2 and TRBJ2-3, the full variable domain is EAGVAQSPRYKIIEKRQSVAFWCNPISGHATLYWYQQILGQGPKLLIQFQNNGVVDDSQLPKDRFSAERLKGVDSTLKIQPAKLEDSAVYLCASSLGRGPPLNSQYFGPGTRLTVL.

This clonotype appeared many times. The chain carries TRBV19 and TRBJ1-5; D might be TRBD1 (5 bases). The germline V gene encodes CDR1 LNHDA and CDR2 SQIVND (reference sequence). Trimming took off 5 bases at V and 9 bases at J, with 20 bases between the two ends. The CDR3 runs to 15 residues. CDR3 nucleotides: TGTGCCAGTAGTGTCCAACAGGAGGTATCACCGCCCCAGCATTTT. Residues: CASSVQQEVSPPQHF.

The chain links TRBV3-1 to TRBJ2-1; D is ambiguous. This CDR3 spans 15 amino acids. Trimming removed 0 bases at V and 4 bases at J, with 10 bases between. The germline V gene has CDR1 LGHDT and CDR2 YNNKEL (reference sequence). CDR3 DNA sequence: TGTGCCAGCAGCCAAGACCCCGTAAGGTACAATGAGCAGTTCTTC. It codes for CASSQDPVRYNEQFF.

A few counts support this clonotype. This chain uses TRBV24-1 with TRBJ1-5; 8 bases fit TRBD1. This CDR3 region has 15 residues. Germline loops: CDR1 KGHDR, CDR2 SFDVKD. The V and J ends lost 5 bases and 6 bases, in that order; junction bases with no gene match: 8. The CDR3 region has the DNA TGTGCCACCAGTGCTCTTGGACAGGGAAGTCAGCCCCAGCATTTT. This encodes CATSALGQGSQPQHF.

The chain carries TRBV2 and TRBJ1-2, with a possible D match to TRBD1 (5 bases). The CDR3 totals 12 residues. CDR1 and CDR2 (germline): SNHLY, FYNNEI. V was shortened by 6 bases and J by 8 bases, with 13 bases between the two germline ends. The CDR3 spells CASRDQGDGYTF. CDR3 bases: TGTGCCAGCAGAGACCAGGGAGACGGCTACACCTTC.

The CDR3 DNA follows: TGTGCCAGTAGTACCCAAGACAATCAGCCCCAGCATTTT. It is translated as CASSTQDNQPQHF. V is TRBV19 and J is TRBJ1-5, with unresolved D. The CDR3 totals 13 residues. The germline gives CDR1 LNHDA, CDR2 SQIVND (reference sequence). V was shortened by 4 bases and J by 3 bases, with 7 bases between the two germline ends.

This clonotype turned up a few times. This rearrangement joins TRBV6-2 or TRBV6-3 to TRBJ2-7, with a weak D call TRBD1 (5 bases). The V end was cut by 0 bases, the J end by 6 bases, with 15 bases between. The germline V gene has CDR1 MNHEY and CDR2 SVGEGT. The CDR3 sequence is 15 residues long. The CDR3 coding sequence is TGTGCCAGCAGTTACTCGACAGTTCAATTAGGCGAGCAGTACGTC. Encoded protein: CASSYSTVQLGEQYV.

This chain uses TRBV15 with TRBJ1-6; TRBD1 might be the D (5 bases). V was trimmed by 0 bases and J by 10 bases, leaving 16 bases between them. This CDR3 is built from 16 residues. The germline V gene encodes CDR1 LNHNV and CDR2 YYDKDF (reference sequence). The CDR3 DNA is TGTGCCACCAGCAGAGATGGGTGGGTTCGGGACTCACCCCTCCACTTT. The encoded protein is CATSRDGWVRDSPLHF. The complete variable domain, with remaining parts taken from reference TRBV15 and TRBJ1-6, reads DAMVIQNPRYQVTQFGKPVTLSCSQTLNHNVMYWYQQKSSQAPKLLFHYYDKDFNNEADTPDNFQSRRPNTSFCFLDIRSPGLGDTAMYLCATSRDGWVRDSPLHFGNGTRLTVT.

The CDR3 bases are TGTGCCAGCAGCCCGGGGACTAGCGAGCAGTACGTC. Translating it yields CASSPGTSEQYV. The chain has TRBV7-6 and TRBJ2-7; 8 bases line up with TRBD2. Trimming removed 5 bases from V and 6 bases from J; junction bases left unmatched: 3. Germline V gives CDR1 SGHVS, CDR2 FNYEAQ. CDR3 size: 12 residues.

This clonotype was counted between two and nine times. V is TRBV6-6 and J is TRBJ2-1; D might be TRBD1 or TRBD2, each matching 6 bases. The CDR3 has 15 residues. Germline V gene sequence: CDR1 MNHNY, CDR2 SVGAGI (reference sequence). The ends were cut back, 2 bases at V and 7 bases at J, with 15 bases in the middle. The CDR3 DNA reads TGTGCCAGCAGTTACAGCAACGGGGGCTTTAATGAGCAGTTCTTC. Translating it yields CASSYSNGGFNEQFF.

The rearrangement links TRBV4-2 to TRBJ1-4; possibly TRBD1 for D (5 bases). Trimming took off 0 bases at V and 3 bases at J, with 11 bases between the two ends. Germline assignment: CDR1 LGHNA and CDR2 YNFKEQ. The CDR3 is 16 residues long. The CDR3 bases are TGTGCCAGCAGCCAAGATAGGCGGGGCGCTAATGAAAAACTGTTTTTT. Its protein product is CASSQDRRGANEKLFF.

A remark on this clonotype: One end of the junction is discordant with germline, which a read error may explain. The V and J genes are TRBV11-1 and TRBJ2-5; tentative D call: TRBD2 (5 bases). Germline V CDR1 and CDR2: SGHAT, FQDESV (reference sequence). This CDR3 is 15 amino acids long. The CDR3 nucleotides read TGTGCCAGCAGCTCCATCCGAGGAACTAGTCCTCCCGAGGGCTTC. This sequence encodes CASSSIRGTSPPEGF.

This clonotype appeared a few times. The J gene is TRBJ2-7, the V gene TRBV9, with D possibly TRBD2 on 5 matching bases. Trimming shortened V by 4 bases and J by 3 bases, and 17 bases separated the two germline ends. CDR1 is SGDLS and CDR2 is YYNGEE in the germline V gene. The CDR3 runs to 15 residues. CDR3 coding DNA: TGTGCCAGCAGCTCCCACGGGGAACTGAACTACGAGCAGTACTTC. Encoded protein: CASSSHGELNYEQYF.

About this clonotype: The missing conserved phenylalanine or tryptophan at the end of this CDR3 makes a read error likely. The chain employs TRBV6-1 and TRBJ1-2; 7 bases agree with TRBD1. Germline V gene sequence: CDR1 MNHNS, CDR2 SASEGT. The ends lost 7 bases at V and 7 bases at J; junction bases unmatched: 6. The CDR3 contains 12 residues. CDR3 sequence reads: CASTEGAFGYTL. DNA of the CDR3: TGTGCCAGCACAGAGGGGGCGTTTGGCTACACCCTC.

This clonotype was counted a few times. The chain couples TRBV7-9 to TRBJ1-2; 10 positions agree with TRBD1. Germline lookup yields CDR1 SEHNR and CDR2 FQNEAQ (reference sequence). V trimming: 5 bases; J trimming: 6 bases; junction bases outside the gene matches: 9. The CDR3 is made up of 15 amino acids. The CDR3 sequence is CASSPQGQGRDGYTF. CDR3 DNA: TGTGCCAGCAGCCCCCAGGGACAGGGGAGGGATGGCTACACCTTC.

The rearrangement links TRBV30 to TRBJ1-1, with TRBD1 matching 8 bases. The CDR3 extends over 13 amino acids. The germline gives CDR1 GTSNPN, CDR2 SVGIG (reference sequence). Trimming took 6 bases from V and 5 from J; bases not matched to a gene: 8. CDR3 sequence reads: CACNGQGGTEAFF. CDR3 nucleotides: TGTGCCTGTAACGGACAGGGTGGAACTGAAGCTTTCTTT.

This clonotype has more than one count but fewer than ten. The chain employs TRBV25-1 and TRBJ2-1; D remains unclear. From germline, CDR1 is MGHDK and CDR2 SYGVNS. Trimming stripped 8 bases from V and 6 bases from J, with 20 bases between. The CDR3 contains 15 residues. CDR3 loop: CASSESKGPANEQFF. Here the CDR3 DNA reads TGTGCCAGCTCAGAGAGCAAGGGCCCCGCCAATGAGCAGTTCTTC. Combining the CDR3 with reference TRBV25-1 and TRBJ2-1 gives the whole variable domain EADIYQTPRYLVIGTGKKITLECSQTMGHDKMYWYQQDPGMELHLIHYSYGVNSTEKGDLSSESTVSRIRTEHFPLTLESARPSHTSQYLCASSESKGPANEQFFGPGTRLTVL.

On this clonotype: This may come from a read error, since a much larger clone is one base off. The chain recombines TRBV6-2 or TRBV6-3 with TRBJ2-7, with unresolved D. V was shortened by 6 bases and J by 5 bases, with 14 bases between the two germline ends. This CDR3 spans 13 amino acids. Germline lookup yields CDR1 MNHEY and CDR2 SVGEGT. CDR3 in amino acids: CASRKSGRDEQYF. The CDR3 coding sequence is TGTGCCAGCAGGAAGAGTGGAAGAGACGAGCAGTACTTC.

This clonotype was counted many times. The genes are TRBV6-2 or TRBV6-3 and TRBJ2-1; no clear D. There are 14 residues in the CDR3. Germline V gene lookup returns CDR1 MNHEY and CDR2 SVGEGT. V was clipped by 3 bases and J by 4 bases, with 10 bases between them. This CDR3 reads CASSYATVYNEQFF. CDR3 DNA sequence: TGTGCCAGCAGTTATGCGACCGTATACAATGAGCAGTTCTTC.

The CDR3 region is CASSEFGQSYGYTF. Written as DNA, the CDR3 is TGTGCCAGCAGTGAGTTCGGACAGAGCTATGGCTACACCTTC. The chain carries TRBV25-1 and TRBJ1-2, with D possibly TRBD1 on 6 matching bases. The germline CDR1 and CDR2 sequences are MGHDK and SYGVNS. The V end was cut by 3 bases, the J end by 4 bases, with 12 bases between. This CDR3 has 14 amino acids.

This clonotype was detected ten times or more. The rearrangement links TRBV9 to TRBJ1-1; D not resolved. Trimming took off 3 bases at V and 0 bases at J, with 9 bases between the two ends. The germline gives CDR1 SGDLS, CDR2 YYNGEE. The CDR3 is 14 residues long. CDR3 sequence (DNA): TGTGCCAGCAGCGCACGGGCAATGAACACTGAAGCTTTCTTT. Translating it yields CASSARAMNTEAFF. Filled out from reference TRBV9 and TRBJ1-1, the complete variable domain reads DSGVTQTPKHLITATGQRVTLRCSPRSGDLSVYWYQQSLDQGLQFLIQYYNGEERAKGNILERFSAQQFPDLHSELNLSSLELGDSALYFCASSARAMNTEAFFGQGTRLTVV.

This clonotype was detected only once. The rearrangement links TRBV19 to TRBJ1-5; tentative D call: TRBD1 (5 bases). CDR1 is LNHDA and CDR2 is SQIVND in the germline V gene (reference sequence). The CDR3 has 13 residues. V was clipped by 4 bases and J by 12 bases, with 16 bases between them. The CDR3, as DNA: TGTGCCAGTAGTACCACCCACCGACAGAGCCAGCATTTT. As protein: CASSTTHRQSQHF.

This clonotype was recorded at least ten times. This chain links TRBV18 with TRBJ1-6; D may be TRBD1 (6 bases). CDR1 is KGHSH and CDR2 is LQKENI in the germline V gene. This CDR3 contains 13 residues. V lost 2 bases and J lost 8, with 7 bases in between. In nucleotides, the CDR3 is TGTGCCAGCTCACCAAACAGGGATTCACCCCTCCACTTT. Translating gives CASSPNRDSPLHF.

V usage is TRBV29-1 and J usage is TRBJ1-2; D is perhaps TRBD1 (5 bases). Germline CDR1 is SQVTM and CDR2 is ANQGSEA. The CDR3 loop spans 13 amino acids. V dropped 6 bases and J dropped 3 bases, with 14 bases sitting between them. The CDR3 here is CSVEVQGDYGYTF. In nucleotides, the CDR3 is TGCAGCGTGGAGGTTCAGGGTGACTATGGCTACACCTTC.

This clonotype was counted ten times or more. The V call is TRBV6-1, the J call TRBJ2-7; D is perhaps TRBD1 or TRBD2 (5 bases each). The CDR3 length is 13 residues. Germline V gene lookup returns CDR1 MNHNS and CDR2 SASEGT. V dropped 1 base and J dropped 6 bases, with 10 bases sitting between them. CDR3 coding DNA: TGTGCCAGCAGTGAAGAGGGTGGGGGCGAGCAGTACTTC. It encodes CASSEEGGGEQYF.

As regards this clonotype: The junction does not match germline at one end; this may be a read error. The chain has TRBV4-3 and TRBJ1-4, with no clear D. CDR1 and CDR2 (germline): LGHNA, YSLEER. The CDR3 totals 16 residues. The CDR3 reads CASSQMVGSTNEKPFF. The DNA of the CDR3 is TGCGCCAGCAGCCAAATGGTCGGGTCAACTAATGAAAAACCGTTTTTT.

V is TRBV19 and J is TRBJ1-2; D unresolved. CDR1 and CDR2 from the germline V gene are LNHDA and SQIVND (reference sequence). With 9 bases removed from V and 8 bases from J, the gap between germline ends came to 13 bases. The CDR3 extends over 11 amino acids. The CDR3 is CASTRVRGYTF. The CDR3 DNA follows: TGTGCCAGCACGAGGGTGCGAGGCTACACCTTC.

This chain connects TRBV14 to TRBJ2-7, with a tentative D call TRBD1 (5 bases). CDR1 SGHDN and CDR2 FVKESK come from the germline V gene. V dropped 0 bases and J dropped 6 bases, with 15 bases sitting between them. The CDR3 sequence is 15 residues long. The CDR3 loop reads CASSQDVDRFGEQYV. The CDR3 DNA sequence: TGTGCCAGCAGCCAAGATGTCGACAGATTCGGCGAGCAGTACGTC.

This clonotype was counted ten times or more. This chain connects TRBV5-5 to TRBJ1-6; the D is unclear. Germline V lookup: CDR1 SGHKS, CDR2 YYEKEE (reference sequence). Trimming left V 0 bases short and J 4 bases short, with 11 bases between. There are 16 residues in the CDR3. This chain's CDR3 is CASSLDPRAYNSPLHF. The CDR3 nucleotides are TGTGCCAGCAGCTTGGACCCACGGGCTTATAATTCACCCCTCCACTTT.